Listed here are 19 T cell receptor beta chains from one sample, sequenced in a study of shared clonotypes between healthy human individuals. Here immunoSEQ multiplex PCR was the method, and the copy in TCRdb shows in-frame clones only, minus some. The data contain 2 million to 3 million clones, 93% of them singletons. The sample was naive CD4+ T cells from PBMCs. Specified subset: CD45RA+ positively selected. These TCRs come from a man aged 18-30 years in good health. Some clones in this sample may be carry-over from other donors' samples.

V and J are TRBV6-5 and TRBJ1-1; a possible D gene is TRBD1 (6 bases). Trimming left V 6 bases short and J 5 bases short, with 16 bases between. Germline loops: CDR1 MNHEY, CDR2 SVGAGI. The CDR3 runs to 14 residues. CDR3 in DNA: TGTGCCAGCAGACCCGGGACACGGCAGACTGAAGCTTTCTTT. Translated, it gives CASRPGTRQTEAFF.

V and J are TRBV28 and TRBJ1-4; D may be TRBD1 (5 bases). The germline V gene encodes CDR1 MDHEN and CDR2 SYDVKM. The CDR3 has 13 amino acids. Deletions cut 3 bases from V and 15 bases from J, with 17 bases between. Here the CDR3 reads CASSFRDVGQLFF. Written as DNA, the CDR3 is TGTGCCAGCAGTTTTCGAGACGTGGGGCAGTTGTTTTTT.

The gene calls are TRBV5-1 and TRBJ2-5; D may correspond to TRBD1 or TRBD2 (7 bases each). The CDR3 covers 16 residues. CDR1 is SGHRS, CDR2 YFSETQ, per germline. V lost 8 bases and J 4 bases, leaving 24 bases between the germline ends. The CDR3 bases are TGCGCCAGTACCGCACAGGGGAGGGCTCATGTAGAGACCCAGTACTTC. Translated: CASTAQGRAHVETQYF.

In nucleotides, the CDR3 is TGTGCCAGCAGACGACAGGGAGCGGGTCAGCCCCAGCATTTT. Translated, it gives CASRRQGAGQPQHF. This chain joins TRBV7-8 and TRBJ1-5; 7 positions match TRBD1. After removal of 6 bases from V and 6 bases from J, the junction contained 8 bases not matched to a gene. This CDR3 spans 14 amino acids. Germline V gives CDR1 SGHVS, CDR2 FQNEAQ.

As concerns this clone: Distinct nucleotide sequences in the sample also encode this CDR3. This sequence joins TRBV5-1 and TRBJ2-3; the match to TRBD1 covers 8 bases. Germline trimming cut 0 bases from V and 5 bases from J; bases unmatched to any gene: 2. CDR1 SGHRS and CDR2 YFSETQ come from the germline V gene. The CDR3 totals 14 residues. The CDR3 nucleotides read TGCGCCAGCAGCTTGGGACAGGGGTTAGATACGCAGTATTTT. Its protein is CASSLGQGLDTQYF.

The chain is built from TRBV5-1 and TRBJ2-1; D remains unclear. The CDR3 length is 14 residues. The germline CDR1 and CDR2 sequences are SGHRS and YFSETQ. The V and J ends lost 1 base and 4 bases respectively, with 9 bases between them. CDR3 amino acids: CASSLMLVYNEQFF. The CDR3 nucleotides read TGCGCCAGCAGCTTGATGCTAGTTTACAATGAGCAGTTCTTC.

This chain links TRBV6-6 with TRBJ1-4, with D possibly matching TRBD1 (5 bases). The CDR3 is 15 residues long. Germline V lookup: CDR1 MNHNY, CDR2 SVGAGI (reference sequence). Trimming took 7 bases from V and 8 from J, leaving 20 bases between them. CDR3 nucleotides: TGTGCCAGCACCAAGCTAGGGACCTCAGAGGAAAAACTGTTTTTT. Translating it yields CASTKLGTSEEKLFF.

V is TRBV23-1 and J is TRBJ2-7, with D possibly TRBD1 on 6 matching bases. TRBV23-1 has ORF status, its function being uncertain. Between the trimmed V and J ends, which lost 2 bases and 5 bases, there was a span of 10 bases. The CDR3 is 13 residues long. This chain's CDR3 is CASSQDRRDEQYF. The CDR3 DNA follows: TGCGCCAGCAGTCAAGACAGGCGCGACGAGCAGTACTTC.

This rearrangement joins TRBV9 to TRBJ1-2; 9 bases fit TRBD1. Per germline, CDR1 SGDLS and CDR2 YYNGEE. The CDR3 has 14 residues. V lost 4 bases and J lost 6; bases outside the gene matches: 7. The CDR3 loop is CASSLGQGSDGYTF. The CDR3 DNA reads as TGTGCCAGCAGCCTTGGACAGGGGAGCGATGGCTACACCTTC.

This clone was observed a single time. The rearrangement links TRBV11-2 to TRBJ1-1; 8 positions agree with TRBD1. Germline CDR1 is SGHAT and CDR2 is FQNNGV. The J segment lost 0 bases and the V segment lost 5 bases, leaving 5 bases of the junction unmatched. The CDR3 is 15 residues long. CDR3: CASSTRTGLNTEAFF. CDR3 coding DNA: TGTGCCAGCAGCACCCGGACAGGGCTGAACACTGAAGCTTTCTTT.

The J gene is TRBJ2-7, the V gene TRBV5-1; 9 bases are shared with TRBD1. V was clipped by 0 bases and J by 2 bases; unmatched bases: 3. The CDR3 runs 15 residues. CDR1 and CDR2 from the germline V gene are SGHRS and YFSETQ. In DNA, the CDR3 is TGCGCCAGCAGCTTGGAAGGGGACAGGGCCTACGAGCAGTACTTC. This translates into CASSLEGDRAYEQYF.

This sequence joins TRBV5-5 and TRBJ2-7, with TRBD2 identical over 14 bases. CDR1 SGHKS and CDR2 YYEKEE come from the germline V gene (reference sequence). CDR3 length equals 15 residues. The trim removed 4 bases at V and 9 bases at J, leaving 9 bases unmatched. The chain's CDR3 is CASSPGLAGGPRQYF. CDR3 bases: TGTGCCAGCAGCCCAGGACTAGCGGGAGGCCCCAGGCAGTACTTC.

CDR3 coding DNA: TGTGCCAGCAGACCTACTAGCGGGAGCCTGGGGGAGACCCAGTACTTC. It specifies CASRPTSGSLGETQYF. The chain is built from TRBV2 and TRBJ2-5, with 11 bases lining up with TRBD2. The CDR3 spans 16 residues. Trimming removed 6 bases from V and 5 bases from J; junction bases left unmatched: 11. Germline V CDR1 and CDR2: SNHLY, FYNNEI.

Worth noting for this clone: This sample also contains other DNA sequences that code for the same CDR3. The chain has TRBV7-2 and TRBJ2-3; D remains ambiguous. Germline V gene sequence: CDR1 SGHTA, CDR2 FQGNSA. CDR3 length: 13 residues. Trimming left V 1 base short and J 1 base short, with 3 bases between. CDR3 sequence: CASSLDGTDTQYF. CDR3 DNA sequence: TGTGCCAGCAGCTTAGATGGCACAGATACGCAGTATTTT.

This clone showed up just a few times. This chain uses TRBV4-1 with TRBJ1-2; D is perhaps TRBD1 (5 bases). This CDR3 is 13 amino acids long. The ends were cut back, 5 bases at V and 4 bases at J, with 11 bases in the middle. CDR1 and CDR2 (germline): MGHRA, YSYEKL. The CDR3, as DNA: TGCGCCAGCAGCAGCCAGGGTACCTATGGCTACACCTTC. Translation: CASSSQGTYGYTF.

The V call is TRBV4-2, the J call TRBJ2-7; 8 bases match TRBD2. From germline, CDR1 is LGHNA and CDR2 YNFKEQ. The ends lost 1 base at V and 1 base at J; junction bases unmatched: 3. The CDR3 runs 15 residues. CDR3 sequence reads: CASSQVGGGSYEQYF. CDR3 DNA: TGTGCCAGCAGCCAAGTTGGCGGGGGGTCCTACGAGCAGTACTTC.

The sample holds a few counts of this clone. V and J are TRBV30 and TRBJ1-2; the D is unclear. Germline loops: CDR1 GTSNPN, CDR2 SVGIG (reference sequence). The V end was cut by 0 bases, the J end by 7 bases, with 9 bases between. The CDR3 has 12 amino acids. The CDR3 DNA is TGTGCCTGGAGTGTATGGGTCGGTGGCTACACCTTC. Translation: CAWSVWVGGYTF.

This clone showed up just a few times. The chain uses TRBV29-1 and TRBJ1-1, with no clear D. Deletions cut 4 bases from V and 6 bases from J, with 9 bases between. The CDR3 extends over 11 amino acids. Germline-derived CDR1 and CDR2 are SQVTM and ANQGSEA. CDR3 sequence (DNA): TGCAGCGTTGCTGTAGCGTCTGAAGCTTTCTTT. It encodes CSVAVASEAFF.

The V and J genes are TRBV18 and TRBJ1-2; D is possibly TRBD1 (6 bases). The CDR3 has 14 amino acids. Trimming removed 3 bases from V and 7 bases from J, with 15 bases in between. CDR1 and CDR2 (germline): KGHSH, LQKENI. DNA of the CDR3: TGTGCCAGCTCACCTCCGGGTGGGGGCTCTGGCTACACCTTC. Its protein product is CASSPPGGGSGYTF.